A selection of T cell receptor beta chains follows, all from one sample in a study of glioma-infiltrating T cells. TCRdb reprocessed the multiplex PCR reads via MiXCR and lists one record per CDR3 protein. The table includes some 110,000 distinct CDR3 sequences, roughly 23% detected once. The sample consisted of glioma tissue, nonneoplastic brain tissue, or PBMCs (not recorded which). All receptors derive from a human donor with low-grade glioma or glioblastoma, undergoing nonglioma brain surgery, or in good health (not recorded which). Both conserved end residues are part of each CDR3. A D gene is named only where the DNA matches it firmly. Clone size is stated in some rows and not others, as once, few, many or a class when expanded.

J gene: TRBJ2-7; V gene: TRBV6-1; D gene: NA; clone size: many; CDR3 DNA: TGTGCCAGCAGTACCAGGGGCACCTACGAGCAGTACTTC; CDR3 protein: CASSTRGTYEQYF
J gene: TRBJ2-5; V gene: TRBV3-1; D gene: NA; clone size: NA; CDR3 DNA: TGTGCCAGCACTGGTTTAGCGGCAGCTGAGACCCAGTACTTC; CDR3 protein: CASTGLAAAETQYF
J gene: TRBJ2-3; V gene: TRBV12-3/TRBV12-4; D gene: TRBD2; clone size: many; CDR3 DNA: TGTGCCAGCAGCGCGGGAGGGCCAAGGGATACGCAGTATTTT; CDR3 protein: CASSAGGPRDTQYF
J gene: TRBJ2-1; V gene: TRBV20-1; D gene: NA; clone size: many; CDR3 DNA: TGCAGTGCTAGGGGCCTCTTCGGGGAAAACAATGAGCAGTTCTTC; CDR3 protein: CSARGLFGENNEQFF
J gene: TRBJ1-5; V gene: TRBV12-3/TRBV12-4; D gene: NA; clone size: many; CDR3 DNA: TGTGCCAGCAGTTTGCCGGCGGGAGGACAGCCCCAGCATTTT; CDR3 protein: CASSLPAGGQPQHF
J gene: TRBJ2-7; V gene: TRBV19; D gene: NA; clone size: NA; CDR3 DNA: TGTGCCAGTAGATCCCAGGGGACGCACGAGCAGTACTTC; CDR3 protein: CASRSQGTHEQYF
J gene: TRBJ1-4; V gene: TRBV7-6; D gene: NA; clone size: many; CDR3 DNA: TGTGCCAGCAGCTACGGTGAAAAACTGTTTTTT; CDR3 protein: CASSYGEKLFF
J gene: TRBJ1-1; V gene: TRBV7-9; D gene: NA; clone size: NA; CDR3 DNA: TGTGCCAGCAGCTGCGGGGTGCCCAACACTGAAGCTTTCTTT; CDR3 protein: CASSCGVPNTEAFF
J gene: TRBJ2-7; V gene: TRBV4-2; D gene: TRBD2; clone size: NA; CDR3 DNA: TGTGCCAGCAGCCTGCTAGCGGCAAATACCTACGAGCAGTACTTC; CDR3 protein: CASSLLAANTYEQYF
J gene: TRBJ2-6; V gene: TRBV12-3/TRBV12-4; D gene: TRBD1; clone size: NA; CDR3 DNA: TGTGCCAGCAGTAAGAGGACAGGGGATGTCGCTGGGGCCAACGTCCTGACTTTC; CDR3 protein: CASSKRTGDVAGANVLTF
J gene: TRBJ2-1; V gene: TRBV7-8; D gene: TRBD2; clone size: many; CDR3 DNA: TGTGCCAGCAGTTTACCCGGGACTAGCGGGAACAATGAGCAGTTCTTC; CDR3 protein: CASSLPGTSGNNEQFF
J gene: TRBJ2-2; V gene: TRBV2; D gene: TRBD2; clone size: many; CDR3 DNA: TGTGCCAGCAGCTTTGCGGGACTAGCGGGAATCGGGGAGCTGTTTTTT; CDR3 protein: CASSFAGLAGIGELFF
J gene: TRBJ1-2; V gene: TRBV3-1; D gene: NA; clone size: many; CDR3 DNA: TGTGCCAGCAGCCAGGCTTGGGGACTCACTATCTATGGCTACACCTTC; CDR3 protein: CASSQAWGLTIYGYTF
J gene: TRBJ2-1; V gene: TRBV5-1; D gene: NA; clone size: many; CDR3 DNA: TGCGCCAGCAGCCCACGAAACACAGGGCGCGGATCCTACAATGAGCAGTTCTTC; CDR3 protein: CASSPRNTGRGSYNEQFF
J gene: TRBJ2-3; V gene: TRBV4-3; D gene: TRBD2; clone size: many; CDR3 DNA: TGCGCCAGCAGCCGCTCTCCGCCCGGGGGGAGGACCACAGATACGCAGTATTTT; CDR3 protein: CASSRSPPGGRTTDTQYF
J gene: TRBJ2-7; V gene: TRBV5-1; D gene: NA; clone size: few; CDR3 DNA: TGCGCCAGCACCTGGGGGAACAGGCGACCCTACGAGCAGTACTTC; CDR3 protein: CASTWGNRRPYEQYF
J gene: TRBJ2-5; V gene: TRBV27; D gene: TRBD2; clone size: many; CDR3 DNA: TGTGCCAGCAGTTTATTCGGGACTAGCGTTGGTGAGACCCAGTACTTC; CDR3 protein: CASSLFGTSVGETQYF
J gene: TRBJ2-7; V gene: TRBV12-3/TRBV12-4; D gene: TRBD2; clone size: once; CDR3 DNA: TGTGCCAGCAGTCTGGGACAGGCAATAGCGGGAGGGCTGAATGAGCAGTACTTC; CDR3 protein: CASSLGQAIAGGLNEQYF
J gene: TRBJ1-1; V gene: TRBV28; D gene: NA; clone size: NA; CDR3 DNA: TGTGCCAGTAGAGGGGGGCCCGGGACACACATGAACACTGAAGCTTTCTTT; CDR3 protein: CASRGGPGTHMNTEAFF
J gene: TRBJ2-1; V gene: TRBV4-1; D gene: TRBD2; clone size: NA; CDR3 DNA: TGCGCCAGCAGCCAAGACGTCGCTAGCGGGTGGAATGAGCAGTTCTTC; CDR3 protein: CASSQDVASGWNEQFF
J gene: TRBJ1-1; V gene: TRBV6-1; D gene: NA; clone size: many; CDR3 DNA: TGTGCCAGCACCAGAAACACAGGGACTGAAGCTTTCTTT; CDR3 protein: CASTRNTGTEAFF
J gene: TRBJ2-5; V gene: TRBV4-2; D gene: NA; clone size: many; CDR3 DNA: TGTGCCAGCAGCCGCGGGTTCCAAGAGACCCAGTACTTC; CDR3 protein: CASSRGFQETQYF
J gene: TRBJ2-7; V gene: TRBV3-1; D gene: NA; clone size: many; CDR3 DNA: TGTGCCAGCAGCCAAGATCACATAAACGAGCAGTACTTC; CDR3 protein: CASSQDHINEQYF
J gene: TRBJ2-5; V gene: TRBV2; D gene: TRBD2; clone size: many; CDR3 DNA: TGTGCCAGCAGTGGGGTCGCGGGAGGGCAAGAGGCCCAGTACTTC; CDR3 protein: CASSGVAGGQEAQYF
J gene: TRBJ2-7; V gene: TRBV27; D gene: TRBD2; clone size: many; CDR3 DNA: TGTGCCAGCAGTCCCGGGACTACTAGCTCCTACGAGCAGTACTTC; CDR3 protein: CASSPGTTSSYEQYF
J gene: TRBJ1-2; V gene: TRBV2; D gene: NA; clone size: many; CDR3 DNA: TGTGCCAGCATCCGTGGCAGGGGCAACCATGGCTACACCTTC; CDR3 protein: CASIRGRGNHGYTF
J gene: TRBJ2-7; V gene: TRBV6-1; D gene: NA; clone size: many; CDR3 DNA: TGTGCCAGCAGACCCCCTAGGGGCTACGGGGAGCAGTACTTC; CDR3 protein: CASRPPRGYGEQYF
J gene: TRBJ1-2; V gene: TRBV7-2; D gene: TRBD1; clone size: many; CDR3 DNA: TGTGCCAGCAGCTTAGGGGACAGGGTTGGCTACACCTTC; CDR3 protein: CASSLGDRVGYTF
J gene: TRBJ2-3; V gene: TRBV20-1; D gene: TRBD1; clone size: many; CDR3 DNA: TGCAGTGCTAGAGATCCGCAAGACAGGGCCACAGATACGCAGTATTTT; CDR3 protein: CSARDPQDRATDTQYF
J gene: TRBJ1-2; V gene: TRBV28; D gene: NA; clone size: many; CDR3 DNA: TGTGCCAGCAGACCACCCGCAGGGGTCCATGGCTACACCTTC; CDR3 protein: CASRPPAGVHGYTF
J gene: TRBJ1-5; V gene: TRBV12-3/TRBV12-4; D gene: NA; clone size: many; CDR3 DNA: TGTGCCAGCAATATTGGGGGAAACAATCAGCCCCAGCATTTT; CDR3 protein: CASNIGGNNQPQHF
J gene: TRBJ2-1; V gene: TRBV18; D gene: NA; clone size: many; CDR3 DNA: TGTGCCAGCTCACCATCGGATCGAGCGAGAGATGAGCAGTTCTTC; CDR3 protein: CASSPSDRARDEQFF
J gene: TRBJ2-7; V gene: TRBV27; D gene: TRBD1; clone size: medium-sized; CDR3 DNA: TGTGCCAGCAGCCCTACCGGGACAGGGATTCCCTACGAGCAGTACTTC; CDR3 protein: CASSPTGTGIPYEQYF
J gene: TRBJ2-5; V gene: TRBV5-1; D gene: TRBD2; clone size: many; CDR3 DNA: TGCGCCAGCAGAGCAGCGGGAGAGAAAGAGACCCAGTACTTC; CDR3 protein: CASRAAGEKETQYF
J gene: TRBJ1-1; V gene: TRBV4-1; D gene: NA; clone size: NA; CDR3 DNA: TGCGCCAGCAGCCCCGATCCGGGGGATACTGAAGCTTTCTTT; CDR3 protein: CASSPDPGDTEAFF
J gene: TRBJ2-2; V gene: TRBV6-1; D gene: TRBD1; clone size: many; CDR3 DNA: TGTGCCAGCAGTGGGGACAGGGACTTCACCGGGGAGCTGTTTTTT; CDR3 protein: CASSGDRDFTGELFF
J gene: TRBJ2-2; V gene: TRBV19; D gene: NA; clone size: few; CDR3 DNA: TGTGCCAGTACCATGACCCCCGGGGGGCGTGACACCGGGGAGCTGTTTTTT; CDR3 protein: CASTMTPGGRDTGELFF
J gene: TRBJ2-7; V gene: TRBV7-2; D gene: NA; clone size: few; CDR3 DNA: TGTGCCAGCCGCTTAGGGGCAGGGCGGTACGAGCAGTACTTC; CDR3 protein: CASRLGAGRYEQYF
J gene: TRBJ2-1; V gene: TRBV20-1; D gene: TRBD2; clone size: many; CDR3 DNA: TGCAGTGCCAGTAGCGGGGGTTACAATGAGCAGTTCTTC; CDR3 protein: CSASSGGYNEQFF
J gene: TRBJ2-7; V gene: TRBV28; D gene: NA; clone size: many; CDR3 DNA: TGTGCCAGCAGTTCTGGATGGGAGCAGTACTTC; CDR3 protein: CASSSGWEQYF
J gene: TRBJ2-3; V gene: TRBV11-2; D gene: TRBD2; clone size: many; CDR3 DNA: TGTGCCAGCAGCTTAAACCCCCGGGGGGAAACTAGCACAGATACGCAGTATTTT; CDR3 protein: CASSLNPRGETSTDTQYF
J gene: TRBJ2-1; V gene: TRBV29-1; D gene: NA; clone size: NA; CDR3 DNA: TGCAGCGTCGACAGTCTCAATGAGCAGTTCTTC; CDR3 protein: CSVDSLNEQFF
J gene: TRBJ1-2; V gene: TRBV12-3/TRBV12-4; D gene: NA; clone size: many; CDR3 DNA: TGTGCCAGCAGGGACAGCGGCGCGGAGTCGGGCTACACCTTC; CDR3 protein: CASRDSGAESGYTF
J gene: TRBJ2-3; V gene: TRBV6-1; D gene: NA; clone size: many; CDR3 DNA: TGTGCCAGCAGGAATTCCGCAGATACGCAGTATTTT; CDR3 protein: CASRNSADTQYF
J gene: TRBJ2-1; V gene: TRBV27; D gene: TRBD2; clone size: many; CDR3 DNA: TGTGCCAGCAGTTTGGGGGGGAACTACAATGAGCAGTTCTTC; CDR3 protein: CASSLGGNYNEQFF